Listed below are T cell receptor beta chains from one sample, sequenced in a study of CD8 T cells in ankylosing spondylitis. TCRdb itself ran the 5' RACE reads through MiXCR, one entry per CDR3 protein. In the table there are under 250,000 distinct CDR3 sequences, about 11% of which are singletons. The sequenced sample was blood, either unsorted or a sorted T cell fraction (not recorded which). The receptors stem from a male donor with ankylosing spondylitis or in good health (not recorded which). Both conserved end residues are trimmed from each CDR3.

CDR3aa	v_gene	j_gene
SAAGIRSYNEQF	TRBV20-1	TRBJ2-1
ASSQDRIGTGVFGYT	TRBV4-1	TRBJ1-2
ASSLTGTGKGF	TRBV28	TRBJ1-1
ASSRERKGLQETQY	TRBV25-1	TRBJ2-5
ASRPTSGPLYNEQF	TRBV28	TRBJ2-1
ASSSLGANVLT	TRBV12-3/TRBV12-4	TRBJ2-6
ASRLSGGAQETQY	TRBV7-2	TRBJ2-5
ASSPGAQGWFGTGELF	TRBV18	TRBJ2-2
ASSYITGRDTQY	TRBV13	TRBJ2-3
ASSWGTGLTGELF	TRBV7-2	TRBJ2-2
ASSLEVVGNEQF	TRBV5-1	TRBJ2-1
ASSLSVAGYEQY	TRBV27	TRBJ2-7
ASKRGTGGYNGELF	TRBV6-1	TRBJ2-2
ASSSMGVVNTEAF	TRBV7-9	TRBJ1-1
ASSNKQGSVETQY	TRBV5-1	TRBJ2-5
ASSLIETQY	TRBV28	TRBJ2-5
ASSAGTGVTEAF	TRBV5-1	TRBJ1-1
ASSLSLLGSNQPQH	TRBV7-2	TRBJ1-5
SATGGRDYNEQF	TRBV20-1	TRBJ2-1
ASSRRGGDVDTGELF	TRBV5-1	TRBJ2-2
AISVRAGAANTGELF	TRBV10-3	TRBJ2-2
ASSQDTPPGLAGGPIYNEQF	TRBV4-2	TRBJ2-1
ASRLGGETQY	TRBV7-9	TRBJ2-5
ASSLRVGEQF	TRBV5-1	TRBJ2-1
ASSAPLEEWETQY	TRBV7-9	TRBJ2-5
SVEVAGGSYEQY	TRBV29-1	TRBJ2-7
SASAGGQETQY	TRBV20-1	TRBJ2-5
SARSDSAISPFYGYT	TRBV20-1	TRBJ1-2
AISRGAGTGFGHTQY	TRBV10-3	TRBJ2-3
ASSLRDFYGYT	TRBV5-1	TRBJ1-2
ASSFRLAGGQEAYEQY	TRBV12-3/TRBV12-4	TRBJ2-7
ASGRVGTETQY	TRBV12-3/TRBV12-4	TRBJ2-5
SANFPAGFVGNEQF	TRBV20-1	TRBJ2-1
ASRLRGADTQY	TRBV27	TRBJ2-3
ASSVAPGAVSPLH	TRBV9	TRBJ1-6
SARVGTMYQETQY	TRBV20-1	TRBJ2-5
ASSTGTDSNQPQH	TRBV2	TRBJ1-5
SAFDTGQAF	TRBV20-1	TRBJ1-1
AKRRRPDVETQY	TRBV12-3/TRBV12-4	TRBJ2-5
SVGNTGELF	TRBV29-1	TRBJ2-2
STRDRGSYEQY	TRBV20-1	TRBJ2-7
ASSPSSAGALERDTQY	TRBV12-3/TRBV12-4	TRBJ2-3
ASSFKFGAGGYSEAF	TRBV28	TRBJ1-1
SASRTVVGGELF	TRBV20-1	TRBJ2-2
SVETGGRGESEKLF	TRBV29-1	TRBJ1-4
ASSFDRSGEQY	TRBV7-8	TRBJ2-7
ASSLAGGTTQETQY	TRBV5-1	TRBJ2-5
ASSGRDGEQY	TRBV2	TRBJ2-7
ASSLTGGPQH	TRBV5-5	TRBJ1-5
ASSSTLDRGVYNEQF	TRBV27	TRBJ2-1
ASSDGYEQY	TRBV10-1	TRBJ2-7
ATSDSKPAGADDTQY	TRBV24-1	TRBJ2-3
ASSFRDRGTDGYT	TRBV7-8	TRBJ1-2
ASSPRQGPLENTEAF	TRBV5-5	TRBJ1-1
ASSPPGTSSYEQY	TRBV27	TRBJ2-7
ATSDLRGGNEQF	TRBV24-1	TRBJ2-1
AWTRGGTEAF	TRBV30	TRBJ1-1
ASSSARAQETQY	TRBV7-9	TRBJ2-5
ASSPLGTDNQPQH	TRBV28	TRBJ1-5
ASKLTDRAYQPQH	TRBV28	TRBJ1-5